This T cell receptor (beta chain) was captured by sequencing in a study of read filtering for tumor transcriptome and immune sequencing. Concerning this clonotype itself: A much larger clone is a single base away; this may be a read error. The final CDR3 position lacks the conserved phenylalanine or tryptophan, pointing to a likely read error.

This library used roughly 430 ng RNA and molecular barcoded adaptors spanning alpha/delta and beta/gamma chains. TCRdb used MiXCR to reprocess the reads, holding one entry per CDR3 protein. The data hold about 24,000 distinct CDR3 sequences, with less than 25% observed a single time. The sample was a population of CD138-negative cells sorted from bone marrow. This sequence originates from a donor aged 40 or older with multiple myeloma.

The CDR3 is CASSGTGGLPGANVLTL. The CDR3 region has the DNA TGTGCCAGCAGCGGGACAGGGGGCTTGCCTGGGGCCAACGTCCTGACTCTC. V and J are TRBV6-1 and TRBJ2-6; 12 bases agree with TRBD1. The length of the CDR3 is 17 residues. Germline CDR1 and CDR2: MNHNS and SASEGT. Trimming at V came to 6 bases and at J to 2 bases, leaving 5 bases not matched to a gene.